A selection of T cell receptor beta chains follows, all from one sample in a study of regulatory T cells in long-lasting Graves disease. MiXCR, applied by TCRdb to the multiplex PCR reads, yields one record per CDR3 protein. The data show 300,000 to 450,000 distinct CDR3 sequences, with roughly 15% seen just once and over 20% held by the top ten. Sample: peripheral blood mononuclear cells (PBMCs), taken at new diagnosis, from a patient treated with antithyroid drugs. The receptor source for this set is a female donor with Graves disease. The CDR3 runs from the conserved cysteine through the conserved F or W. D genes are given only for firm matches. Clone size appears in some rows only: once, few, many, or a class for an expanded clone.

j_gene: TRBJ2-1
v_gene: TRBV7-9
len: 14
d_gene: TRBD2
abundance: many
CDR3nt: TGTGCCAGCAGCTCAGCTCGGACTAGCGGTGTCCAGTTCTTC
CDR3aa: CASSSARTSGVQFF

j_gene: TRBJ2-5
v_gene: TRBV6-5
len: 14
d_gene: .
abundance: many
CDR3nt: TGTGCCAGCAGTTACAGGGGGAGTTGGGAGACCCAGTACTTC
CDR3aa: CASSYRGSWETQYF

j_gene: TRBJ1-2
v_gene: TRBV4-3
len: 17
d_gene: .
abundance: .
CDR3nt: TGCGCCAGCAGCCAAGTAGGGAACTCCGGTCGGGGCTATGGCTACACCTTC
CDR3aa: CASSQVGNSGRGYGYTF

j_gene: TRBJ2-7
v_gene: TRBV5-1
len: 16
d_gene: .
abundance: few
CDR3nt: TGCGCCAGCAGCTTGGCAAAAGGGGGGGTCGTCGACGAGCAGTACTTC
CDR3aa: CASSLAKGGVVDEQYF

j_gene: TRBJ1-1
v_gene: TRBV27
len: 12
d_gene: .
abundance: many
CDR3nt: TGTGCCAGCGGAGAAATTAACACTGAAGCTTTCTTT
CDR3aa: CASGEINTEAFF

j_gene: TRBJ1-1
v_gene: TRBV6-1
len: 16
d_gene: .
abundance: few
CDR3nt: TGTGCCAGCAGTCGGGGCACTGGGGGGTCTGTCACTGAAGCTTTCTTT
CDR3aa: CASSRGTGGSVTEAFF

j_gene: TRBJ2-5
v_gene: TRBV14
len: 16
d_gene: .
abundance: few
CDR3nt: TGTGCCAGCAGCCAAGATGTTGCGATGTACCAAGAGACCCAGTACTTC
CDR3aa: CASSQDVAMYQETQYF

j_gene: TRBJ2-1
v_gene: TRBV20-1
len: 13
d_gene: .
abundance: .
CDR3nt: TGCAGCGCACAAAGAGGCAGGCCCAATGAGCAGTTCTTC
CDR3aa: CSAQRGRPNEQFF

j_gene: TRBJ2-1
v_gene: TRBV4-1
len: 13
d_gene: .
abundance: few
CDR3nt: TGCGCCAGCAGCCAAGGCAGCGGATCCGCGCAGTTCTTC
CDR3aa: CASSQGSGSAQFF

j_gene: TRBJ2-1
v_gene: TRBV7-2
len: 19
d_gene: TRBD2
abundance: many
CDR3nt: TGTGCCAGCAGCGTTACCGGGACTAGCGGGAGAGGGGCCTACAATGAGCAGTTCTTC
CDR3aa: CASSVTGTSGRGAYNEQFF

j_gene: TRBJ2-7
v_gene: TRBV28
len: 16
d_gene: TRBD2
abundance: many
CDR3nt: TGTGCCAGCAGTCCAAGGACTAGCGGGGGTTCCTACGAGCAGTACTTC
CDR3aa: CASSPRTSGGSYEQYF

j_gene: TRBJ2-2
v_gene: TRBV30
len: 10
d_gene: .
abundance: .
CDR3nt: TGTGCCTGGGGAGGAGGGGAGCTGTTTTTT
CDR3aa: CAWGGGELFF

j_gene: TRBJ2-7
v_gene: TRBV7-9
len: 15
d_gene: .
abundance: many
CDR3nt: TGTGCCAGCAGCCACACTAGCAGAGTCGCCTACGAGCAGTACTTC
CDR3aa: CASSHTSRVAYEQYF

j_gene: TRBJ2-7
v_gene: TRBV7-8
len: 15
d_gene: .
abundance: .
CDR3nt: TGTGCCAGCAGCCCCCTTCAGGGGCTGTCCTACGAGCAGTACTTC
CDR3aa: CASSPLQGLSYEQYF

j_gene: TRBJ2-7
v_gene: TRBV7-3
len: 13
d_gene: .
abundance: many
CDR3nt: TGTGCCAGCAGCTTAAGCGGGCAGGGCCCTCAGTACTTC
CDR3aa: CASSLSGQGPQYF

j_gene: TRBJ1-2
v_gene: TRBV12-3/TRBV12-4
len: 14
d_gene: .
abundance: many
CDR3nt: TGTGCCAGCAGTTTAAGGACATCTTTGTATGGCTACACCTTC
CDR3aa: CASSLRTSLYGYTF

j_gene: TRBJ1-1
v_gene: TRBV12-3/TRBV12-4
len: 18
d_gene: .
abundance: many
CDR3nt: TGTGCCAGCAGTTCTAGCGGAATCGGGTTCTCGGCGAACACTGAAGCTTTCTTT
CDR3aa: CASSSSGIGFSANTEAFF

j_gene: TRBJ1-5
v_gene: TRBV7-6
len: 14
d_gene: .
abundance: many
CDR3nt: TGTGCCAGCAGCTTAGCGGGGGGGGGTCAGCCCCAGCATTTT
CDR3aa: CASSLAGGGQPQHF

j_gene: TRBJ2-1
v_gene: TRBV6-1
len: 17
d_gene: TRBD2
abundance: many
CDR3nt: TGTGCCAGCTTCCTCGGATCAGCGGGGAGTCCCTACAATGAGCAGTTCTTC
CDR3aa: CASFLGSAGSPYNEQFF

j_gene: TRBJ2-7
v_gene: TRBV5-1
len: 14
d_gene: .
abundance: many
CDR3nt: TGTGCCAGCAGTTTGGGACGTTCCTCCTACGAGCAGTACTTC
CDR3aa: CASSLGRSSYEQYF

j_gene: TRBJ1-1
v_gene: TRBV29-1
len: 14
d_gene: TRBD1
abundance: many
CDR3nt: TGCAGCGTTTCAGGGGGACAGATGAACACTGAAGCTTTCTTT
CDR3aa: CSVSGGQMNTEAFF

j_gene: TRBJ1-1
v_gene: TRBV9
len: 17
d_gene: TRBD1
abundance: many
CDR3nt: TGTGCCAGCAGCGTAAGGACAGGGTTGGGCCCGGACACTGAAGCTTTCTTT
CDR3aa: CASSVRTGLGPDTEAFF

j_gene: TRBJ1-2
v_gene: TRBV7-3
len: 14
d_gene: .
abundance: many
CDR3nt: TGTGCCAGCAGCCCCGGTCCATCCGAATATGGCTACACCTTC
CDR3aa: CASSPGPSEYGYTF

j_gene: TRBJ2-1
v_gene: TRBV18
len: 13
d_gene: .
abundance: many
CDR3nt: TGTGCCAGCTCACCGGAGAACAACAATGAGCAGTTCTTC
CDR3aa: CASSPENNNEQFF

j_gene: TRBJ2-1
v_gene: TRBV6-2/TRBV6-3
len: 13
d_gene: TRBD2
abundance: many
CDR3nt: TGTGCCAGCACTCCGGGACTAGCCAATGAGCAGTTCTTC
CDR3aa: CASTPGLANEQFF

j_gene: TRBJ1-1
v_gene: TRBV5-1
len: 14
d_gene: .
abundance: few
CDR3nt: TGCGCCAGCAGTTACAGGGCGATTGACACTGAAGCTTTCTTT
CDR3aa: CASSYRAIDTEAFF

j_gene: TRBJ2-5
v_gene: TRBV3-1
len: 15
d_gene: TRBD1
abundance: many
CDR3nt: TGTGCCAGCAGCCAACGGACAGGGGGCGCGGAGACCCAGTACTTC
CDR3aa: CASSQRTGGAETQYF

j_gene: TRBJ2-7
v_gene: TRBV30
len: 14
d_gene: .
abundance: few
CDR3nt: TGTGCCTGGGATTTGGGCAGGTCAGGCCACGAGCAGTACTTC
CDR3aa: CAWDLGRSGHEQYF

j_gene: TRBJ1-1
v_gene: TRBV4-1
len: 19
d_gene: TRBD1
abundance: few
CDR3nt: TGCGCCACTCGAATTCCCGCCGCACTTCAGGGGGCAGGAAACACTGAAGCCTTCTTT
CDR3aa: CATRIPAALQGAGNTEAFF

j_gene: TRBJ2-5
v_gene: TRBV2
len: 16
d_gene: TRBD2
abundance: many
CDR3nt: TGTGCCAGCAGCGTACTAGCGGGAGGTGATCAAGAGACCCAGTACTTC
CDR3aa: CASSVLAGGDQETQYF

j_gene: TRBJ2-7
v_gene: TRBV7-9
len: 13
d_gene: .
abundance: few
CDR3nt: TGTGCCAGCAGCCCGAAACAGGGTTACGAGCAGTACTTC
CDR3aa: CASSPKQGYEQYF

j_gene: TRBJ1-6
v_gene: TRBV14
len: 16
d_gene: .
abundance: few
CDR3nt: TGTGCCAGCAGCCAAAAGGGGGGCAGTGAAGACTCACCCCACCACTTT
CDR3aa: CASSQKGGSEDSPHHF

j_gene: TRBJ2-1
v_gene: TRBV29-1
len: 11
d_gene: .
abundance: .
CDR3nt: TGCAGCGTTGACGTCGTCAATGAGCAGTTCTTC
CDR3aa: CSVDVVNEQFF

j_gene: TRBJ1-1
v_gene: TRBV2
len: 14
d_gene: TRBD1
abundance: many
CDR3nt: TGTGCCAGCAGCCTCGGGACAGGCTCTCCTGAAGCTTTCTTT
CDR3aa: CASSLGTGSPEAFF

j_gene: TRBJ2-2
v_gene: TRBV11-1
len: 13
d_gene: .
abundance: many
CDR3nt: TGTGCCAGCAGCTTACACAGTGCCGGGGAGCTGTTTTTT
CDR3aa: CASSLHSAGELFF

j_gene: TRBJ1-1
v_gene: TRBV24-1
len: 12
d_gene: .
abundance: many
CDR3nt: TGTGCCACCAGTGAGTCGGACAGAGAAGCTTTCTTT
CDR3aa: CATSESDREAFF

j_gene: TRBJ1-1
v_gene: TRBV3-1
len: 14
d_gene: .
abundance: many
CDR3nt: TGTGCCAGCAGCCAAGGTGCAGACGGCACTGAAGCTTTCTTT
CDR3aa: CASSQGADGTEAFF

j_gene: TRBJ1-2
v_gene: TRBV12-3/TRBV12-4
len: 12
d_gene: TRBD1
abundance: many
CDR3nt: TGTGCCAGCAGTCAGGGGGTTGGTGGCTACACCTTC
CDR3aa: CASSQGVGGYTF

j_gene: TRBJ2-4
v_gene: TRBV20-1
len: 16
d_gene: .
abundance: many
CDR3nt: TGCAGTGCTAGAGCATACAGGGACCTAGCCAAAAACATTCAGTACTTC
CDR3aa: CSARAYRDLAKNIQYF

j_gene: TRBJ2-1
v_gene: TRBV30
len: 14
d_gene: TRBD1
abundance: many
CDR3nt: TGTGCCTGGAGTACCGGGACAGCTAACAATGAGCAGTTCTTC
CDR3aa: CAWSTGTANNEQFF